These 26 T cell receptor beta chains came from one sample sequenced in a study of CD8+CD57+ T cells in acquired aplastic anemia. Individuals selected for sequencing had exhibited CD8+CD57+ cell expansion on flow cytometry. Genomic DNA constituted the template upon which TCR beta VDJ and CDR3 profiling was performed. MiXCR was run by TCRdb on the reads, yielding one entry per CDR3 protein. The sample has some 180,000 distinct CDR3 sequences, about half seen once. Material: sorted CD4+, CD8+, or CD8+CD57+ T cells (not recorded which) from PBMCs. These receptors came from a human donor with aplastic anemia.

The chain has TRBV2 and TRBJ2-7; D gene ambiguous. With 4 bases removed from V and 4 bases from J, the gap between germline ends came to 14 bases. CDR1 and CDR2 (germline): SNHLY, FYNNEI. The CDR3 has 14 residues. CDR3 region: CASSGLYQEYEQYF. The CDR3 nucleotides are TGTGCCAGCAGTGGATTATATCAGGAATACGAGCAGTACTTC.

The gene calls are TRBV27 and TRBJ1-2; unclear D gene. Germline V gene sequence: CDR1 MNHEY, CDR2 SMNVEV (reference sequence). V lost 4 bases and J lost 8, with 8 bases in between. The CDR3 length is 11 residues. The CDR3 bases are TGTGCCAGCAGTTCTCTTGAGGGCTACACCTTC. Translated: CASSSLEGYTF.

The chain carries TRBV2 and TRBJ1-6, with 10 bases lining up with TRBD1. The CDR3 spans 15 residues. The V gene end was trimmed by 3 bases and the J gene end by 6 bases; junction bases not matched to a gene: 2. Germline V gives CDR1 SNHLY, CDR2 FYNNEI. CDR3 residues: CASSEGDRGNSPLHF. CDR3 bases: TGTGCCAGCAGTGAGGGGGACAGGGGTAATTCACCCCTCCACTTT.

This clonotype was seen repeatedly, ten times or more. This rearrangement joins TRBV20-1 to TRBJ1-5, with 12 bases lining up with TRBD1. V was pared by 5 bases and J by 3 bases, with 11 bases of the junction left unmatched. Germline V gene data show CDR1 as DFQATT and CDR2 as SNEGSKA (reference sequence). This CDR3 spans 17 amino acids. The CDR3 region has the DNA TGCAGTGCTTTACCCGGGACAGGGGGCATTAACAATCAGCCCCAGCATTTT. This gives the protein CSALPGTGGINNQPQHF.

This clonotype turned up a few times. V usage is TRBV7-2 and J usage is TRBJ2-7, with D uncertain. Looked up from germline, CDR1 is SGHTA and CDR2 is FQGNSA. This CDR3 region has 13 residues. The ends were cut back, 6 bases at V and 1 base at J, with 10 bases in the middle. The CDR3 nucleotides are TGTGCCAGCAGACGAACAGCGTCCTACGAGCAGTACTTC. This sequence encodes CASRRTASYEQYF.

Turning to this clonotype: A much larger clone differs from this one at a single base, so this may be a read error. Because the CDR3 is missing its conserved closing phenylalanine or tryptophan, this is likely a read error. The J gene is TRBJ1-6, the V gene TRBV6-1; 8 bases are a match to TRBD1. J was trimmed by 6 bases and V by 6 bases; bases with no gene match: 7. The CDR3 runs 15 residues. The germline V gene encodes CDR1 MNHNS and CDR2 SASEGT. This chain's CDR3 is CASRAGQAFNSPLHL. The CDR3, as DNA: TGTGCCAGCAGAGCGGGACAGGCCTTTAATTCACCCCTCCACCTT.

The chain carries TRBV29-1 and TRBJ2-5, with 8 bases fitting TRBD2. CDR3 length: 14 residues. CDR1 and CDR2 (germline): SQVTM, ANQGSEA. V lost 5 bases, J lost 4 bases, and 9 bases stayed unmatched. This CDR3 reads CSVKAGGLGETQYF. The CDR3 region has the DNA TGCAGCGTTAAGGCGGGGGGCCTCGGAGAGACCCAGTACTTC.

This clonotype was detected many times. V is TRBV2 and J is TRBJ2-3; D perhaps matches TRBD1 (6 bases). This CDR3 comprises 14 residues. V lost 10 bases and J 2 bases, leaving 16 bases between the germline ends. Germline assignment: CDR1 SNHLY and CDR2 FYNNEI. CDR3: CATAGAHYTDTQYF. The CDR3 coding sequence is TGTGCCACGGCAGGGGCGCACTACACAGATACGCAGTATTTT.

Details on this clonotype: With a much larger clone just one base away, this may be a read error. V gene TRBV5-6 combines with J gene TRBJ2-7, with a possible D match to TRBD1 (6 bases). The CDR3 is 15 residues long. The germline CDR1 and CDR2 sequences are SGHDT and YYEEEE. The CDR3 is CVSSFFQGSVYEQYF. CDR3 coding DNA: TGTGTCAGCAGCTTCTTTCAGGGGTCTGTCTACGAGCAGTACTTC.

The J gene is TRBJ2-1, the V gene TRBV25-1; TRBD2 agrees at 8 bases. This CDR3 has 16 residues. In germline, CDR1 is MGHDK, CDR2 SYGVNS. J gave up 6 bases and V 4 bases, and 11 bases lay outside the gene matches. CDR3 residues: CASSASGSFSLNEQFF. As DNA, the CDR3 is TGTGCCAGCAGTGCGAGCGGGAGTTTTTCTCTCAATGAGCAGTTCTTC.

This chain links TRBV10-2 with TRBJ2-7, with a possible D match to TRBD1 (6 bases). Between the trimmed V and J ends, which lost 10 bases and 2 bases, there was a span of 15 bases. CDR3 length equals 13 residues. The germline gives CDR1 WSHSY, CDR2 SAAADI. CDR3 in amino acids: CATTRDKPYEQYF. The CDR3 nucleotides are TGCGCCACCACCCGGGACAAGCCCTACGAGCAGTACTTC.

The chain combines TRBV24-1 with TRBJ2-3, with D uncertain. Germline CDR1 and CDR2: KGHDR and SFDVKD. Trimming shortened V by 3 bases and J by 3 bases, and 6 bases separated the two germline ends. CDR3 length: 13 residues. CDR3 in DNA: TGTGCCACCAGTGATCCTTATACAGATACGCAGTATTTT. The encoded protein is CATSDPYTDTQYF.

The gene calls are TRBV2 and TRBJ1-2; 8 positions agree with TRBD1. J was trimmed by 5 bases and V by 6 bases; bases with no gene match: 5. This CDR3 region has 13 residues. Germline CDR1 SNHLY, CDR2 FYNNEI. In DNA, the CDR3 is TGTGCCAGCAGGGTCAGGGGGCAGTATGGCTACACCTTC. Residues: CASRVRGQYGYTF.

To note about this clonotype: Compared with germline, one end of the junction differs, possibly owing to a read error. The rearrangement uses TRBV11-2 and TRBJ2-3; TRBD2 might be the D (5 bases). CDR1 and CDR2 from the germline V gene are SGHAT and FQNNGV. The CDR3 has 18 amino acids. The CDR3 here is CAGSVGSAAVPRVDTQYF. The CDR3 bases are TGTGCCGGCAGCGTTGGGTCAGCAGCGGTCCCTCGGGTGGATACGCAGTATTTT. Based on the CDR3 plus reference TRBV11-2 and TRBJ2-3, the full variable domain is EAGVAQSPRYKIIEKRQSVAFWCNPISGHATLYWYQQILGQGPKLLIQFQNNGVVDDSQLPKDRFSAERLKGVDSTLKIQPAKLEDSAVYLCAGSVGSAAVPRVDTQYFGPGTRLTVL.

In its sample, this clonotype was seen many times. For the CDR3, the DNA is TGTGCCATCAGCCCCCGTTTAGCCTCCTACGAGCAGTACTTC. Its protein is CAISPRLASYEQYF. V gene TRBV10-3 combines with J gene TRBJ2-7; D is ambiguous. V shed 6 bases and J shed 0 bases, with 12 bases lying between them. The germline V gene encodes CDR1 ENHRY and CDR2 SYGVKD. This CDR3 spans 14 amino acids.

A word on this clonotype: Relative to the germline gene, one junction end is altered; a read error may explain this. This rearrangement joins TRBV2 to TRBJ2-7; a possible D gene is TRBD1 (6 bases). This CDR3 region has 14 residues. From germline, CDR1 is SNHLY and CDR2 FYNNEI. The CDR3: CASSDLGAAYEQHF. CDR3 sequence (DNA): TGTGCCAGCAGTGATTTGGGGGCAGCCTACGAGCAGCACTTC.

This chain uses TRBV27 with TRBJ1-2; D is possibly TRBD1 (5 bases). The V end lost 3 bases, the J end lost 8 bases, and 13 bases lay between the germline ends. Per germline, CDR1 MNHEY and CDR2 SMNVEV (reference sequence). There are 13 residues in the CDR3. Here the CDR3 DNA reads TGTGCCAGCAGTTTTAGGGGTTCGCAGGGCTACACCTTC. It encodes CASSFRGSQGYTF.

The chain recombines TRBV4-2 with TRBJ2-7; 10 nucleotides align to TRBD2. Germline CDR1 is LGHNA and CDR2 is YNFKEQ. The CDR3 extends over 15 amino acids. V was pared by 2 bases and J by 3 bases, with 4 bases of the junction left unmatched. Written as DNA, the CDR3 is TGTGCCAGCAGCCAAACGGCTAGCGGGGGCTACGAGCAGTACTTC. Protein sequence: CASSQTASGGYEQYF.

The chain links TRBV2 to TRBJ1-1; D gene unclear. The V gene lost 5 bases and the J gene lost 0 bases, with 7 bases spanning the gap. CDR3 length: 13 residues. CDR1 and CDR2 from the germline V gene are SNHLY and FYNNEI. Here the CDR3 reads CASSFGMNTEAFF. The CDR3 nucleotides are TGTGCCAGCAGTTTTGGGATGAACACTGAAGCTTTCTTT.

About this clonotype: Possible read error: a much larger clone is one base away. The V call is TRBV19, the J call TRBJ1-5; TRBD1 agrees at 9 bases. The CDR3 has 16 residues. Germline CDR1 is LNHDA and CDR2 is SQIVND (reference sequence). The chain's CDR3 is CANSDITTGGRQPQHF. The CDR3 DNA is TGTGCCAATAGTGATATTACCACAGGGGGCAGGCAGCCCCAGCATTTT.

With regard to this clonotype: This sequence may be a read error, since a much larger clone differs from it by one base. Here the CDR3 DNA reads TGTGCCAGCAGCCTGGTGTATGGGACTTTGAGCTCCTATAATCCACCCCTCCACTTT. It is translated as CASSLVYGTLSSYNPPLHF. The chain recombines TRBV5-6 with TRBJ1-6; possible D gene TRBD1, 5 bases. This CDR3 is 19 amino acids long. Germline V gives CDR1 SGHDT, CDR2 YYEEEE.

This sequence joins TRBV10-2 and TRBJ2-1; D is unresolved. The V and J ends lost 8 bases and 6 bases respectively, with 8 bases between them. CDR1 is WSHSY and CDR2 is SAAADI in the germline V gene. CDR3 length equals 11 residues. CDR3 residues: CASGYSNEQFF. The CDR3 DNA reads TGCGCCAGCGGATACTCCAATGAGCAGTTCTTC.

This clonotype was picked up many times. The chain uses TRBV25-1 and TRBJ1-2; TRBD1 aligns across 9 bases. This CDR3 spans 13 amino acids. In germline, CDR1 is MGHDK, CDR2 SYGVNS. The J segment lost 8 bases and the V segment lost 7 bases, leaving 8 bases of the junction unmatched. CDR3 nucleotide sequence: TGTGCCAGCAAAACAGGGGGCTGGGACGGCTACACCTTC. Translation: CASKTGGWDGYTF.

This clonotype was found many times. The J gene is TRBJ2-3, the V gene TRBV12-3 or TRBV12-4, with 11 bases lining up with TRBD2. This CDR3 is 14 amino acids long. Trimming cost V 3 bases and J 5 bases; bases outside gene matches: 1. The CDR3 sequence is CASSFTSGGDTQYF. CDR3 nucleotides: TGTGCCAGCAGTTTCACTAGCGGGGGAGATACGCAGTATTTT.

This chain uses TRBV20-1 with TRBJ2-7, with D tentatively TRBD2 (5 bases). This CDR3 is built from 13 residues. The germline V gene has CDR1 DFQATT and CDR2 SNEGSKA (reference sequence). V was cut by 4 bases and J by 5 bases, with 15 bases left in between. The DNA of the CDR3 is TGCAGTGCTATTCTAGCTAACTTAGACGAGCAGTACTTC. This sequence encodes CSAILANLDEQYF.

In its sample, this clonotype ranks as medium-sized. The rearrangement uses TRBV20-1 and TRBJ2-7; 10 nucleotides line up with TRBD2. With V trimmed by 6 bases and J by 6 bases, 11 bases remained unmatched. Germline CDR1 DFQATT, CDR2 SNEGSKA (reference sequence). This CDR3 is 14 amino acids long. CDR3 sequence: CSATRGTSVSEQYF. The CDR3 DNA reads TGCAGTGCAACCCGCGGGACTAGCGTCTCCGAGCAGTACTTC.